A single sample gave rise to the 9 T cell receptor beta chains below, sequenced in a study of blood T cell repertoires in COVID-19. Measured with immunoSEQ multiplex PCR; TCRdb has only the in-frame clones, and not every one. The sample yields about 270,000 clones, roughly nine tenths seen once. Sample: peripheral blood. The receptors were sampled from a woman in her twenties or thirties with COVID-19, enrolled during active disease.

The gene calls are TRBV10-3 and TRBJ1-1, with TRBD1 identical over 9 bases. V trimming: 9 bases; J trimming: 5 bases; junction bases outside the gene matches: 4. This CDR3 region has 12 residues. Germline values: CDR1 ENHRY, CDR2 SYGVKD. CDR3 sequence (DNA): TGTGCCATACGGACAGGGGAGACTGAAGCTTTCTTT. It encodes CAIRTGETEAFF.

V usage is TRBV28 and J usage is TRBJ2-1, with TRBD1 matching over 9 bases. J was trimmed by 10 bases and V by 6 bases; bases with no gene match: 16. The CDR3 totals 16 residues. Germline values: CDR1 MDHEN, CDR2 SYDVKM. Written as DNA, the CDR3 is TGTGCCAGCAGCCCACAGGGGGCGCAAGGGGCAGCCGAGCAGTTCTTC. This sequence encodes CASSPQGAQGAAEQFF.

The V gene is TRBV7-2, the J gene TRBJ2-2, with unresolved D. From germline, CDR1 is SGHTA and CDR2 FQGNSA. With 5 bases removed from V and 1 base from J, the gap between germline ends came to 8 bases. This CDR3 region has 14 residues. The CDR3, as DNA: TGTGCCAGCAGCCCGAACAAGAACACCGGGGAGCTGTTTTTT. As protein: CASSPNKNTGELFF.

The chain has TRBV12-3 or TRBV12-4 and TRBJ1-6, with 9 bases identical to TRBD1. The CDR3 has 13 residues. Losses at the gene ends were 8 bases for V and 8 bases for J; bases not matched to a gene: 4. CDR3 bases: TGTGCCAGCGGGGACAGGGTCCATTCACCCCTCCACTTT. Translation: CASGDRVHSPLHF.

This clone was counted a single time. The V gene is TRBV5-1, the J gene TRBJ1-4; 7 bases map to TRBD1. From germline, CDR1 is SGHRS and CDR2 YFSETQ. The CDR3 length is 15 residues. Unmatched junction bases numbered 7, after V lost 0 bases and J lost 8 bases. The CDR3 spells CASSLGGQLPEKLFF. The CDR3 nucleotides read TGCGCCAGCAGCTTGGGGGGACAGCTACCGGAAAAACTGTTTTTT.

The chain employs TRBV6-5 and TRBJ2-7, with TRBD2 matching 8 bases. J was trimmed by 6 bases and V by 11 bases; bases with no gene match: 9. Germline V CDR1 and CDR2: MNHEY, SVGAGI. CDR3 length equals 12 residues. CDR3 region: CAGSGLGPEQYF. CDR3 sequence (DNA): TGTGCCGGCTCGGGACTAGGACCCGAGCAGTACTTC.

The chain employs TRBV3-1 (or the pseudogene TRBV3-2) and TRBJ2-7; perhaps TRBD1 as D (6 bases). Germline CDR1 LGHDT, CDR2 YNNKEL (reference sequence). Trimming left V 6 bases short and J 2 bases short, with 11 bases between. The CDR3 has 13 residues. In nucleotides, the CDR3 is TGTGCCAGCAGAGCAGGGGCGGCCTACGAGCAGTACTTC. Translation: CASRAGAAYEQYF.

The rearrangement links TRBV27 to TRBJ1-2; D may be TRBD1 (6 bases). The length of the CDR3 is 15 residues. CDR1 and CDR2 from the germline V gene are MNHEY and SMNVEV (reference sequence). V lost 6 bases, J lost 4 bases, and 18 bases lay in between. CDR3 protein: CASRLTGSVSYGYTF. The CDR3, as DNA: TGTGCCAGCAGACTTACAGGGTCGGTAAGCTATGGCTACACCTTC.

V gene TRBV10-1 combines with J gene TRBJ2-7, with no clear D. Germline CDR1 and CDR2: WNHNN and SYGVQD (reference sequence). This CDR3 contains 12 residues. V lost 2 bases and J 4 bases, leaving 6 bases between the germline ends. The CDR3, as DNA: TGCGCCAGCAGTGAGCCCGGTTACGAGCAGTACTTC. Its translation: CASSEPGYEQYF.